This TCR beta chain derives from a study of circulating CD8 cells and anti-PD-1 response in melanoma. Study-level information: Anti-PD-1 was first-line therapy for about 50% of the 13 patients. Findings of the study overall: The cohort mixed treatment-naive and previously treated patients. Published repertoire comparisons used only baseline and M1 samples. Most experiments lacked replicates.

This clonotype rates as large. Its antigen remains unidentified. Losses at the gene ends were 4 bases for V and 5 bases for J; bases not matched to a gene: 18. Per the germline V gene, CDR1 is SGDLS and CDR2 is YYNGEE. CDR3 length: 18 amino acids. TCR libraries were prepared from 15 ng of total RNA with the QIAseq Immune Repertoire TCR panel. Each CDR3 protein is one row after TCRdb ran MiXCR on the reads. The sample contains approximately 1,400 distinct CDR3 sequences, 7.5% to 9% of which appear only once. From live CD3+CD8+TCRalphabeta+ cells, four PD-1 and/or TIGIT subsets were sorted. The clonotype comes from a human donor with melanoma. The chain joins TRBV9 to TRBJ2-5; 9 nucleotides agree with TRBD1. Sequenced here: CD8+ T cells from PBMCs, sampled at baseline or after one month of anti-PD-1 therapy (not recorded which). In nucleotides, the CDR3 is TGTGCCAGCAGCTCCCAAAGACTTCCGGGACAGGGTGAGGAGACCCAGTACTTC. It codes for CASSSQRLPGQGEETQYF. The full variable domain, in which reference TRBV9 and TRBJ2-5 provide the parts outside the CDR3, is DSGVTQTPKHLITATGQRVTLRCSPRSGDLSVYWYQQSLDQGLQFLIQYYNGEERAKGNILERFSAQQFPDLHSELNLSSLELGDSALYFCASSSQRLPGQGEETQYFGPGTRLLVL.